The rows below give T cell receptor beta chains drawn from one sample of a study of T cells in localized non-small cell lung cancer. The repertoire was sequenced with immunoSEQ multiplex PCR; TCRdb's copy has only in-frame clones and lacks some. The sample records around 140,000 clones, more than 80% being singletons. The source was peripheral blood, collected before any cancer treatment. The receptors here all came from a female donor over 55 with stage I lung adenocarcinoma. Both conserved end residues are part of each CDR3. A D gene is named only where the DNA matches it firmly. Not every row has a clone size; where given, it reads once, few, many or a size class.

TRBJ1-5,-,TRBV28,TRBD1,CASSRRQGPNQPQHF,TGTGCCAGCAGTCGACGACAGGGCCCTAATCAGCCCCAGCATTTT
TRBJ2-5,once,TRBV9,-,CASSPLAAFSETQYF,TGTGCCAGCAGCCCCCTGGCCGCCTTTTCGGAGACCCAGTACTTC
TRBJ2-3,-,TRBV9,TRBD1,CASSSDRGLGTDTQYF,TGTGCCAGCAGCTCTGACAGGGGGCTCGGCACAGATACGCAGTATTTT
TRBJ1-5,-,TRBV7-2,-,CASSYETAQPQHF,TGTGCCAGCAGCTATGAAACAGCTCAGCCCCAGCATTTT
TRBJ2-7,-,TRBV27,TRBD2,CASRKGWEGTYEQYF,TGTGCCAGCAGAAAGGGGTGGGAGGGAACCTACGAGCAGTACTTC
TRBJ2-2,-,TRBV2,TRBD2,CASSERLAGGPITGELFF,TGTGCCAGCAGTGAGCGTCTAGCGGGAGGGCCGATCACCGGGGAGCTGTTTTTT
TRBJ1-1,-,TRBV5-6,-,CASSGQVMNTEAFF,TGTGCCAGCAGCGGACAAGTTATGAACACTGAAGCTTTCTTT
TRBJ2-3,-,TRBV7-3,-,CASSLRGGLTDTQYF,TGTGCCAGCAGCTTAAGGGGCGGACTCACAGATACGCAGTATTTT
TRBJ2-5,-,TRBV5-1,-,CASSRDFGGSQYF,TGCGCCAGCAGCAGGGACTTCGGAGGTAGCCAGTACTTC
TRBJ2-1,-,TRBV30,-,CAWSRGPNNEQFF,TGTGCCTGGAGTCGGGGCCCCAACAATGAGCAGTTCTTC
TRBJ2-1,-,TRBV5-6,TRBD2,CASSLGLAGLNEQFF,TGTGCCAGCAGCTTAGGACTAGCGGGACTCAATGAGCAGTTCTTC
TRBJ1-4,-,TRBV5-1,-,CASSPYRATNEKLFF,TGTGCCAGCAGCCCTTACAGAGCAACTAATGAAAAACTGTTTTTT
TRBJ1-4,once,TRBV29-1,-,CSVAQGGENVFF,TGCAGCGTTGCACAGGGAGGGGAAAATGTGTTTTTT
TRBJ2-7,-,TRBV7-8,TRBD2,CASSRGLAYEQYF,TGTGCCAGCAGCCGAGGACTAGCCTACGAGCAGTACTTC
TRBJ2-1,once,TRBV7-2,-,CASSLGKGLVGEQFF,TGTGCCAGCAGCTTAGGAAAGGGTTTGGTCGGGGAGCAGTTCTTC
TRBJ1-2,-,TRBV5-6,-,CASSLRGASGYTF,TGTGCCAGCAGCTTGAGAGGGGCGAGTGGCTACACCTTC
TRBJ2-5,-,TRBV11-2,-,CASSFVWQETQYF,TGTGCCAGCAGCTTTGTTTGGCAAGAGACCCAGTACTTC
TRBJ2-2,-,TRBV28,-,CASGAGELFF,TGTGCCAGTGGGGCCGGGGAGCTGTTTTTT
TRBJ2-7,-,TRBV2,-,CASSRLGGVPPYEQYF,TGTGCCAGCAGCCGACTGGGCGGGGTCCCCCCCTACGAGCAGTACTTC
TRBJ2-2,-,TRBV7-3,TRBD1,CASSSGTGGTGELFF,TGTGCCAGCAGCTCAGGGACAGGGGGCACCGGGGAGCTGTTTTTT
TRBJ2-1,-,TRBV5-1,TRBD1,CASSLGQGFEQFF,TGCGCCAGCAGCCTGGGACAGGGGTTCGAGCAGTTCTTC
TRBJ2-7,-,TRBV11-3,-,CASSSAVGEQYF,TGTGCCAGCAGCTCGGCAGTAGGCGAGCAGTACTTC
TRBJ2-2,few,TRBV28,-,CASSPPSRELFF,TGTGCCAGCAGTCCGCCTTCTAGGGAGCTGTTTTTT
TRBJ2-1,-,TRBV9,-,CASSKQTSSNEQFF,TGTGCCAGCAGCAAACAAACTAGTAGTAATGAGCAGTTCTTC
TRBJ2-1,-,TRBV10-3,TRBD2,CAISALAEYNEQFF,TGTGCCATCAGTGCCCTAGCGGAGTACAATGAGCAGTTCTTC
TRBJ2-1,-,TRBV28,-,CASSRAEWSYNEQFF,TGTGCCAGCAGTCGAGCTGAGTGGTCCTACAATGAGCAGTTCTTC
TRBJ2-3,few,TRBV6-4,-,CASSEDGGGTDTQYF,TGTGCCAGCAGTGAGGACGGCGGAGGCACAGATACGCAGTATTTT
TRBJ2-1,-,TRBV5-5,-,CASSLSDVNYNEQFF,TGTGCCAGCAGCTTGTCGGACGTAAACTACAATGAGCAGTTCTTC
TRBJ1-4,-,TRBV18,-,CASSRPDEKLFF,TGTGCCAGCTCCAGACCCGATGAAAAACTGTTTTTT
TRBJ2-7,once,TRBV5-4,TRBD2,CASMVAGTGRSYEQYF,TGTGCCAGCATGGTAGCGGGAACAGGACGGTCCTACGAGCAGTACTTC
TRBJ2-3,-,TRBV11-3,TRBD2,CASSIRLAGLDTQYF,TGTGCCAGCAGCATCAGACTAGCGGGGTTAGATACGCAGTATTTT
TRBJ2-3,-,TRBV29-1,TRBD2,CSVDGTSGRARGHTDTQYF,TGCAGCGTTGATGGGACTAGCGGGAGGGCGAGGGGACACACAGATACGCAGTATTTT
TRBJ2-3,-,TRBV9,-,CASSVEGFSTDTQYF,TGTGCCAGCAGCGTAGAGGGGTTTAGCACAGATACGCAGTATTTT
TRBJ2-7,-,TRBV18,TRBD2,CASSPAGGGYEQYF,TGTGCCAGCTCACCGGCGGGGGGCGGGTACGAGCAGTACTTC
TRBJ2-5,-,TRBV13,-,CASSPGSGTQYF,TGTGCCAGCAGCCCAGGATCCGGGACCCAGTACTTC
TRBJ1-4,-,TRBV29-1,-,CSVTTTFSTNEKLFF,TGCAGCGTTACGACAACCTTTTCAACTAATGAAAAACTGTTTTTT
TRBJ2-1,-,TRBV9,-,CASSVGLSYNEQFF,TGTGCCAGCAGCGTAGGCCTATCTTACAATGAGCAGTTCTTC
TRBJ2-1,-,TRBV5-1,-,CASSLDGVGFF,TGCGCCAGCAGCTTGGACGGAGTAGGGTTCTTC
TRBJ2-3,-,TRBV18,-,CASSETASTDTQYF,TGTGCCAGCTCGGAAACTGCTAGCACAGATACGCAGTATTTT
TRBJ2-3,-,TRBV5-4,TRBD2,CASSLDSGLAGVGTQYF,TGTGCCAGCAGCTTGGATTCAGGACTAGCGGGAGTCGGCACGCAGTATTTT
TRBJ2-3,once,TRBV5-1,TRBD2,CASSSSGREITDTQYF,TGCGCCAGCAGCTCCAGTGGGCGGGAGATCACAGATACGCAGTATTTT
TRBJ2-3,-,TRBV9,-,CASSVGGNTQYF,TGTGCCAGCAGCGTAGGGGGGAATACGCAGTATTTT
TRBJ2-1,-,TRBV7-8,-,CASSLASGNSYNEQFF,TGTGCCAGCAGCTTAGCTAGCGGAAACTCCTACAATGAGCAGTTCTTC
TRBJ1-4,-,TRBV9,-,CASSVVGSVDEKLFF,TGTGCCAGCAGCGTAGTGGGGTCGGTGGATGAAAAACTGTTTTTT
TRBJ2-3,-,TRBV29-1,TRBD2,CSVEDPISGRATDTQYF,TGCAGCGTTGAAGACCCGATTAGCGGGAGGGCGACAGATACGCAGTATTTT
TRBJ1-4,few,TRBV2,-,CASSAGPDEKLFF,TGTGCCAGCAGTGCGGGGCCGGATGAAAAACTGTTTTTT
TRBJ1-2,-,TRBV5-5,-,CASSPRAAEASGYTF,TGTGCCAGCAGCCCCCGGGCGGCGGAGGCAAGTGGCTACACCTTC
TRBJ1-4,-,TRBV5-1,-,CASTTGNDEKLFF,TGCGCCAGTACGACAGGAAACGATGAAAAACTGTTTTTT
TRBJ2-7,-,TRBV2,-,CASRMTTGEQYF,TGTGCCAGCAGAATGACTACGGGGGAGCAGTACTTC
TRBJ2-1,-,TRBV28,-,CASSFPIENEQFF,TGTGCCAGCAGTTTTCCCATTGAGAATGAGCAGTTCTTC
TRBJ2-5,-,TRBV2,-,CASTRVGTQYF,TGTGCCAGCACCAGGGTCGGGACCCAGTACTTC
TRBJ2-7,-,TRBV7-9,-,CASSRGAGSEQYF,TGTGCCAGCAGCAGGGGGGCGGGGAGCGAGCAGTACTTC
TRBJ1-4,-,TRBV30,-,CAWSGSNEKLFF,TGTGCCTGGAGTGGGTCTAATGAAAAACTGTTTTTT